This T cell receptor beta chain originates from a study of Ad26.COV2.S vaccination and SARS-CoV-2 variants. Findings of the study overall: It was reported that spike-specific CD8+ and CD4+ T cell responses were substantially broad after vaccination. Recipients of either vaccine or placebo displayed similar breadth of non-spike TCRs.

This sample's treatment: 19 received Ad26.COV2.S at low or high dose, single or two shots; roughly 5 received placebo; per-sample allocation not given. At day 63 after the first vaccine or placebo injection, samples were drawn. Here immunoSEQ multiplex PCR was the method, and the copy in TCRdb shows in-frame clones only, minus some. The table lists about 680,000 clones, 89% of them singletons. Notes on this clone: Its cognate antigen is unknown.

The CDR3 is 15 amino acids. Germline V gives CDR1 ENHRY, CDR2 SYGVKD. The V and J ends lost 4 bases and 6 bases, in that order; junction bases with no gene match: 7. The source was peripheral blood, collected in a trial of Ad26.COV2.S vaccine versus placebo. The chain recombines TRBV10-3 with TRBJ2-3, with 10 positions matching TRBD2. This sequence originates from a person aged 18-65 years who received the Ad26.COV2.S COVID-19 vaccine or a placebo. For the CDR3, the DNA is TGTGCCATCAGTGGACTAGCGGGTTTGGAGGATACGCAGTATTTT. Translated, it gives CAISGLAGLEDTQYF.